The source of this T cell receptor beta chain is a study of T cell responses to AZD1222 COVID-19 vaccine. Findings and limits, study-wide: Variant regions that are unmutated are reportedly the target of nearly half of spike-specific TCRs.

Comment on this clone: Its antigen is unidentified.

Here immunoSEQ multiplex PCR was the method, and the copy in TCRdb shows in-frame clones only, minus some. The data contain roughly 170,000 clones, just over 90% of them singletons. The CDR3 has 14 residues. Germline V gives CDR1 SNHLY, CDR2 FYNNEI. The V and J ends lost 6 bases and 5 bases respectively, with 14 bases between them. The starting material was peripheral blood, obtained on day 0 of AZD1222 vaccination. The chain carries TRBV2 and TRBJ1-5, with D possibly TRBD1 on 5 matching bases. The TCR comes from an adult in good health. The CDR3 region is CASRGRQGYQPQHF. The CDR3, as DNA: TGTGCCAGCAGGGGGAGGCAGGGTTATCAGCCCCAGCATTTT.